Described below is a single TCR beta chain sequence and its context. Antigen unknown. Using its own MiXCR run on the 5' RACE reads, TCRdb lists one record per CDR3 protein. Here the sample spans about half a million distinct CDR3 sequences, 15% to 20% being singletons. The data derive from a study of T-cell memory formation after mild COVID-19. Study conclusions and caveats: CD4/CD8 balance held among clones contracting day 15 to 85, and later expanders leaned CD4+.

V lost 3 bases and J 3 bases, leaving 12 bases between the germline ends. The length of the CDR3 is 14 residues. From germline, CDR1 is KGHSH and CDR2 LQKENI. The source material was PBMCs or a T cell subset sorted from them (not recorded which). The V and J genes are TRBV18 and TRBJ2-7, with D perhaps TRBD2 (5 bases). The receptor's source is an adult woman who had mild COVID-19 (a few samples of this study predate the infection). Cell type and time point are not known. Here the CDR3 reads CASSPGSEGYEQYF. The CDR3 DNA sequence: TGTGCCAGCTCACCGGGGAGCGAGGGCTACGAGCAGTACTTC.